This entry lists 15 T cell receptor beta chains sequenced from one sample in a study of cytomegalovirus exposure and HLA in healthy donors. PCR involved 60 Vbeta and 13 Jbeta primers. The protocol was immunoSEQ multiplex PCR, while the TCRdb copy is restricted to in-frame clones and leaves out a portion. The sample holds 190,000 or so clones, 79% seen once. The sample was PBMCs. Every receptor here comes from a girl between 5 and 17 years old in good health and CMV-seropositive.

The chain couples TRBV18 to TRBJ2-3; 12 bases align to TRBD2. The ends lost 3 bases at V and 3 bases at J; junction bases unmatched: 7. Germline CDR1 KGHSH, CDR2 LQKENI. The CDR3 length is 17 residues. CDR3 residues: CASSPRLTSGGTDTQYF. The CDR3 DNA follows: TGTGCCAGCTCACCTCGGCTGACTAGCGGGGGTACAGATACGCAGTATTTT.

J is TRBJ2-7 and V is TRBV10-1, with D maybe TRBD1 (6 bases). Germline lookup yields CDR1 WNHNN and CDR2 SYGVQD (reference sequence). V gave up 0 bases and J gave up 5 bases, with 11 bases separating them. This CDR3 is built from 14 residues. The CDR3 spells CASSESDSRDEQYF. CDR3 DNA sequence: TGCGCCAGCAGTGAGTCGGACAGCCGGGACGAGCAGTACTTC.

J is TRBJ1-4 and V is TRBV28; 12 positions agree with TRBD1. Germline CDR1 is MDHEN and CDR2 is SYDVKM. J gave up 8 bases and V 0 bases, and 4 bases lay outside the gene matches. The CDR3 length is 16 residues. The CDR3 loop reads CASSLWGTGGMEKLFF. CDR3 in DNA: TGTGCCAGCAGTTTATGGGGGACAGGGGGCATGGAAAAACTGTTTTTT.

The chain joins TRBV5-5 to TRBJ1-1; D is possibly TRBD1 (6 bases). Trimming cost V 2 bases and J 4 bases, with 12 bases left between them. This CDR3 is 14 amino acids long. Germline CDR1 is SGHKS and CDR2 is YYEKEE (reference sequence). The CDR3 reads CASSFGGQGTEAFF. The CDR3, as DNA: TGTGCCAGCAGCTTCGGGGGGCAAGGCACTGAAGCTTTCTTT.

The chain has TRBV6-6 and TRBJ1-4; D may be TRBD1 (6 bases). This CDR3 has 15 residues. CDR1 and CDR2 from the germline V gene are MNHNY and SVGAGI (reference sequence). V gave up 7 bases and J gave up 4 bases, with 16 bases separating them. As DNA, the CDR3 is TGTGCCAGCACCGGAGGACAGAGCAATAATGAAAAACTGTTTTTT. The encoded protein is CASTGGQSNNEKLFF.

This clone occurred once. V is TRBV7-2 and J is TRBJ1-5, with TRBD1 matching 9 bases. The CDR3 contains 15 residues. The ends lost 6 bases at V and 3 bases at J; junction bases unmatched: 6. Germline lookup yields CDR1 SGHTA and CDR2 FQGNSA. The CDR3 loop reads CASSPGTGINQPQHF. In nucleotides, the CDR3 is TGTGCCAGCAGTCCCGGGACAGGGATCAATCAGCCCCAGCATTTT.

The sample holds a few counts of this clone. V is TRBV7-9 and J is TRBJ2-2; maybe TRBD1 (6 bases). The CDR3 is 15 residues long. Trimming took off 5 bases at V and 6 bases at J, with 16 bases between the two ends. Germline V gene data show CDR1 as SEHNR and CDR2 as FQNEAQ (reference sequence). The CDR3 region has the DNA TGTGCCAGCAGCACCATGACAGGAATTGCCGGGGAGCTGTTTTTT. It encodes CASSTMTGIAGELFF.

V is TRBV18 and J is TRBJ2-1, with 9 bases that match TRBD2. This CDR3 has 16 amino acids. The V and J ends lost 1 base and 2 bases, in that order; junction bases with no gene match: 3. Germline loops: CDR1 KGHSH, CDR2 LQKENI. CDR3 DNA: TGTGCCAGCTCACCACTAGCGGGGGCCACCTACAATGAGCAGTTCTTC. Amino acids: CASSPLAGATYNEQFF.

The table lists this clone with a few counts. The V and J genes are TRBV10-1 and TRBJ2-3; tentative D call: TRBD1 (5 bases). The CDR3 has 11 residues. Trimming removed 5 bases at V and 9 bases at J, with 9 bases between. Germline CDR1 and CDR2: WNHNN and SYGVQD (reference sequence). CDR3 sequence (DNA): TGCGCCAGCAGTACAGGATCAACGCAGTATTTT. Translation: CASSTGSTQYF.

CDR3 residues: CASSRDRTNEKLFF. CDR3 nucleotides: TGTGCCAGCAGCCGGGACAGAACAAATGAAAAACTGTTTTTT. The chain couples TRBV7-9 to TRBJ1-4; 7 bases agree with TRBD1. Germline V gene sequence: CDR1 SEHNR, CDR2 FQNEAQ (reference sequence). Trimming cost V 5 bases and J 5 bases; bases outside gene matches: 5. The CDR3 loop spans 14 amino acids.

The chain has TRBV19 and TRBJ1-4; D unclear. V lost 3 bases, J lost 3 bases, and 8 bases lay in between. Germline V CDR1 and CDR2: LNHDA, SQIVND (reference sequence). The CDR3 is 14 amino acids. CDR3 loop: CASSMPVANEKLFF. CDR3 DNA: TGTGCCAGTAGTATGCCAGTTGCTAATGAAAAACTGTTTTTT.

This clone was observed many times. J is TRBJ2-3 and V is TRBV6-1; tentatively, D is TRBD2 (6 bases). Germline V gene lookup returns CDR1 MNHNS and CDR2 SASEGT. The CDR3 totals 18 residues. With 4 bases removed from V and 4 bases from J, the gap between germline ends came to 24 bases. Here the CDR3 DNA reads TGTGCCAGCAGTGCGGGACTTTTTCTCAGTGTTTCTGCAGATACGCAGTATTTT. Amino acid sequence: CASSAGLFLSVSADTQYF.

This clone was counted a few times. In the same sample, other DNA sequences code for this CDR3. This rearrangement joins TRBV5-1 to TRBJ2-3; 7 nucleotides match TRBD1. The V segment lost 0 bases and the J segment 6 bases; nucleotides outside the gene matches: 7. The CDR3 loop spans 15 amino acids. CDR1 is SGHRS, CDR2 YFSETQ, per germline. This chain's CDR3 is CASSLGGGPGDTQYF. DNA of the CDR3: TGCGCCAGCAGCTTGGGAGGGGGCCCTGGGGATACGCAGTATTTT.

The rearrangement uses TRBV4-1 and TRBJ2-3; D is unresolved. Germline assignment: CDR1 MGHRA and CDR2 YSYEKL. The CDR3 spans 15 residues. Trimming took 0 bases from V and 1 from J, leaving 8 bases between them. CDR3 loop: CASSQDVLGTDTQYF. CDR3 nucleotide sequence: TGCGCCAGCAGCCAAGATGTCCTAGGCACAGATACGCAGTATTTT.

The V call is TRBV6-5, the J call TRBJ2-7; D possibly corresponds to TRBD1 (6 bases). This CDR3 has 15 amino acids. The germline gives CDR1 MNHEY, CDR2 SVGAGI. V lost 7 bases, J lost 2 bases, and 18 bases lay in between. The CDR3 DNA reads TGTGCCAGCAAGGGTGAGGACAGCCACCCCTACGAGCAGTACTTC. Translated: CASKGEDSHPYEQYF.